Listed here are 17 T cell receptor beta chains from one sample, sequenced in a study of Tregs in tolerant kidney transplant recipients. The table came from immunoSEQ multiplex PCR; TCRdb's copy has only in-frame clones and leaves some out. The sample carries approximately 41,000 clones, 95% recorded once. These receptors lack a known antigen. The sequencing sample was made of Tregs from blood cultured with allogeneic cells. All receptors derive from a human donor in good health.

The chain carries TRBV9 and TRBJ2-1, with TRBD1 as a possible D gene (8 bases). This CDR3 contains 15 residues. Germline CDR1 is SGDLS and CDR2 is YYNGEE. Trimming stripped 2 bases from V and 8 bases from J, with 17 bases between. The CDR3 bases are TGTGCCAGCAGCGTCCAACAGGGGGAGGGCGATGAGCAGTTCTTC. Protein sequence: CASSVQQGEGDEQFF.

This sequence joins TRBV27 and TRBJ1-2; D ambiguous. This CDR3 has 13 residues. In germline, CDR1 is MNHEY, CDR2 SMNVEV (reference sequence). Trimming left V 3 bases short and J 8 bases short, with 13 bases between. The CDR3 DNA is TGTGCCAGCAGTTTGGGCAGGCAGGCCGGCTACACCTTC. Protein: CASSLGRQAGYTF.

The rearrangement links TRBV6-6 to TRBJ2-3; D gene unclear. Germline V gives CDR1 MNHNY, CDR2 SVGAGI (reference sequence). Trimming shortened V by 5 bases and J by 0 bases, and 3 bases separated the two germline ends. This CDR3 comprises 12 residues. The CDR3 bases are TGTGCCAGCAGTCAGAGCACAGATACGCAGTATTTT. It encodes CASSQSTDTQYF.

The CDR3: CASSEKHRRPNTEAFF. Here the CDR3 DNA reads TGTGCCAGCTCGGAGAAACACAGGAGGCCGAACACTGAAGCTTTCTTT. The chain joins TRBV6-6 to TRBJ1-1, with D tentatively TRBD1 (5 bases). CDR1 is MNHNY, CDR2 SVGAGI, per germline (reference sequence). With 8 bases removed from V and 1 base from J, the gap between germline ends came to 20 bases. The CDR3 is made up of 16 amino acids.

The chain joins TRBV19 to TRBJ2-3; 13 nucleotides line up with TRBD2. The CDR3 runs to 17 residues. The V gene's germline CDR1 is LNHDA and CDR2 SQIVND (reference sequence). Germline trimming cut 5 bases from V and 1 base from J; bases unmatched to any gene: 6. The CDR3 protein is CASSGGLAGLRTDTQYF. DNA of the CDR3: TGTGCCAGTAGTGGGGGACTAGCGGGATTACGCACAGATACGCAGTATTTT.

This rearrangement joins TRBV4-2 to TRBJ2-7; 7 positions agree with TRBD2. Trimming removed 3 bases from V and 7 bases from J; junction bases left unmatched: 12. Germline V gene lookup returns CDR1 LGHNA and CDR2 YNFKEQ. The CDR3 loop spans 15 amino acids. The CDR3 bases are TGTGCCAGCAGCCAGGCCTATCTCGGGACTACAGAGCAGTACTTC. It yields the protein CASSQAYLGTTEQYF.

The V gene is TRBV19, the J gene TRBJ2-5; TRBD1 matches at 10 bases. V dropped 5 bases and J dropped 2; count of bases not matched to a gene: 8. The CDR3 consists of 16 residues. Germline V CDR1 and CDR2: LNHDA, SQIVND (reference sequence). This CDR3 reads CASSPRGTGEQETQYF. The DNA of the CDR3 is TGTGCCAGTAGTCCAAGAGGGACAGGGGAGCAAGAGACCCAGTACTTC.

The CDR3 nucleotides read TGTGCCAGCAGCCAGGGACAGGGGTTTCACGAGCAGTACTTC. Its protein product is CASSQGQGFHEQYF. This chain uses TRBV7-9 with TRBJ2-7, with TRBD1 matching over 10 bases. The germline CDR1 and CDR2 sequences are SEHNR and FQNEAQ (reference sequence). V trimming: 5 bases; J trimming: 5 bases; junction bases outside the gene matches: 6. CDR3 size: 14 residues.

This chain joins TRBV4-1 and TRBJ1-5; D not certain. V lost 4 bases and J lost 2, with 12 bases in between. CDR1 and CDR2 from the germline V gene are MGHRA and YSYEKL. CDR3 size: 15 residues. The CDR3 DNA reads TGCGCCAGCAGCCGGGCGGGGTTGGGCAATCAGCCCCAGCATTTT. This encodes CASSRAGLGNQPQHF.

The genes are TRBV15 and TRBJ1-4, with D uncertain. Trimming cost V 0 bases and J 8 bases, with 19 bases left between them. The CDR3 length is 17 residues. Per germline, CDR1 LNHNV and CDR2 YYDKDF (reference sequence). The DNA of the CDR3 is TGTGCCACCAGCAGAGACCCCCGAAGGGTAGGGAACGAAAAACTGTTTTTT. It encodes CATSRDPRRVGNEKLFF.

This clone came up once. V is TRBV5-1 and J is TRBJ2-3, with no clear D. Per the germline V gene, CDR1 is SGHRS and CDR2 is YFSETQ. The CDR3 spans 13 residues. The V gene lost 4 bases and the J gene lost 2 bases, with 8 bases spanning the gap. CDR3 region: CASSPLNTDTQYF. The CDR3 DNA follows: TGCGCCAGCAGCCCTCTAAACACAGATACGCAGTATTTT.

This clone was counted once. V usage is TRBV7-8 and J usage is TRBJ2-7; D not certain. The CDR3 is 11 residues long. Trimming stripped 3 bases from V and 1 base from J, with 1 base between. Germline CDR1 and CDR2: SGHVS and FQNEAQ. CDR3 sequence: CASSFSYEQYF. DNA for the CDR3: TGTGCCAGCAGCTTTTCCTACGAGCAGTACTTC.

The chain employs TRBV5-6 and TRBJ2-5; weak D call: TRBD1 (5 bases). This CDR3 comprises 15 residues. The germline CDR1 and CDR2 sequences are SGHDT and YYEEEE. Trimming removed 0 bases from V and 2 bases from J, with 11 bases in between. The CDR3 reads CASSLGTGFQETQYF. The CDR3 DNA is TGTGCCAGCAGCTTGGGCACAGGATTTCAAGAGACCCAGTACTTC.

Only one count was recorded for this clone. Here the CDR3 reads CASSQPGQGPDTQYF. DNA for the CDR3: TGTGCCAGCAGCCAACCCGGACAGGGGCCCGATACGCAGTATTTT. The genes are TRBV4-2 and TRBJ2-3; 9 positions agree with TRBD1. The germline V gene has CDR1 LGHNA and CDR2 YNFKEQ. The V gene end was trimmed by 2 bases and the J gene end by 6 bases; junction bases not matched to a gene: 6. The CDR3 extends over 15 amino acids.

This rearrangement joins TRBV15 to TRBJ2-7, with 10 bases matching TRBD2. V lost 1 base, J lost 2 bases, and 2 bases stayed unmatched. CDR3 length: 15 residues. In germline, CDR1 is LNHNV, CDR2 YYDKDF (reference sequence). CDR3 region: CATSRASGGAYEQYF. CDR3 nucleotide sequence: TGTGCCACCAGCAGAGCCAGCGGGGGGGCCTACGAGCAGTACTTC.

The V gene is TRBV7-9, the J gene TRBJ1-5, with D perhaps matching TRBD1 (5 bases). The CDR3 sequence is 13 residues long. The germline CDR1 and CDR2 sequences are SEHNR and FQNEAQ (reference sequence). V shed 8 bases and J shed 7 bases, with 15 bases lying between them. CDR3 nucleotides: TGTGCCAGCGGCGTCAGGGTCGGACAGCCCCAGCATTTT. Its protein product is CASGVRVGQPQHF.

The chain combines TRBV5-4 with TRBJ1-4; D possibly corresponds to TRBD1 (6 bases). V gave up 0 bases and J gave up 8 bases, with 11 bases separating them. Germline V gene lookup returns CDR1 SGHNT and CDR2 YYREEE (reference sequence). The CDR3 consists of 14 residues. CDR3 sequence: CASSLAGAREKLFF. The CDR3 coding sequence is TGTGCCAGCAGCTTGGCGGGGGCGAGGGAAAAACTGTTTTTT.